The present TCR beta chain was sequenced within a study of cytomegalovirus exposure and HLA in healthy donors. Study-wide points: Researchers had no immune exposure information except CMV serostatus available.

This PCR relied on a set of 60 Vbeta primers and 13 Jbeta primers. In the original analysis: In a later analysis, 75 million to 85 million unique TCR beta chains included roughly 11 million shared by two or more donors. Assay: immunoSEQ multiplex PCR; the TCRdb copy retains only in-frame clones and omits some. V and J calls and clone size are given by that table; D and trimming were obtained from the DNA. The data show 150,000 to 200,000 clones, with just under 80% seen just once and approximately 2.9% held by the top ten. As to this clone: Its antigen is not known.

Healthy bone marrow donors made up the donors. With 3 bases removed from V and 1 base from J, the gap between germline ends came to 19 bases. Germline V gene lookup returns CDR1 SGHRS and CDR2 YFSETQ. This CDR3 is built from 18 residues. This chain joins TRBV5-1 and TRBJ2-2, with D maybe TRBD1 (8 bases). Sequenced input: PBMCs. The source of this sequence is a female donor in good health and CMV-seronegative. The CDR3 region is CASSSLHGGTGNTGELFF. The CDR3 DNA sequence: TGCGCCAGCAGCTCGCTCCACGGGGGGACAGGGAACACCGGGGAGCTGTTTTTT.